Each of the 30 T cell receptor beta chains below was sequenced from the same sample in a study of shared clonotypes between healthy human individuals. The naive CD8 population came from CD45RO-negative cells selected for CCR7, without terminally differentiated effector memory CD45RA+ cells. Using immunoSEQ multiplex PCR, the repertoire was profiled, and TCRdb retains in-frame clones only, with some absent. The data hold 700,000 to 950,000 clones, with around 96% observed a single time. Sequenced: naive CD8+ T cells sorted from blood. The source is a man aged 25 to 40 in good health.

For the CDR3, the DNA is TGTGCCACCAGCAGTGACGGGAGGTTCAATGAGCAGTTCTTC. Its translation: CATSSDGRFNEQFF. J is TRBJ2-1 and V is TRBV15; 7 bases fit TRBD2. Trimming at V came to 3 bases and at J to 6 bases, leaving 5 bases not matched to a gene. Germline V CDR1 and CDR2: LNHNV, YYDKDF (reference sequence). This CDR3 spans 14 amino acids. The entire variable domain, with the rest obtained from reference TRBV15 and TRBJ2-1, is as follows: DAMVIQNPRYQVTQFGKPVTLSCSQTLNHNVMYWYQQKSSQAPKLLFHYYDKDFNNEADTPDNFQSRRPNTSFCFLDIRSPGLGDTAMYLCATSSDGRFNEQFFGPGTRLTVL.

The V and J genes are TRBV28 and TRBJ2-1; 7 bases match TRBD2. Germline loops: CDR1 MDHEN, CDR2 SYDVKM. The CDR3 is 17 residues long. The V gene end was trimmed by 6 bases and the J gene end by 5 bases; junction bases not matched to a gene: 16. The CDR3 spells CASSSTRRTSPHNEQFF. In DNA form, the CDR3 reads TGTGCCAGCAGCTCCACCCGGAGGACTAGTCCTCACAATGAGCAGTTCTTC.

CDR3 residues: CASSFINGDGQYF. For the CDR3, the DNA is TGTGCCAGCAGTTTCATCAACGGAGACGGGCAGTACTTC. J is TRBJ2-4 and V is TRBV6-5, with unresolved D. CDR3 size: 13 residues. Trimming took 4 bases from V and 13 from J, leaving 17 bases between them. The germline V gene encodes CDR1 MNHEY and CDR2 SVGAGI.

The chain joins TRBV10-1 to TRBJ2-2; no clear D. The germline V gene encodes CDR1 WNHNN and CDR2 SYGVQD (reference sequence). There are 16 residues in the CDR3. Trimming left V 5 bases short and J 0 bases short, with 13 bases between. DNA for the CDR3: TGCGCCAGCAGTTCTCATAACACCTCGAACACCGGGGAGCTGTTTTTT. Encoded protein: CASSSHNTSNTGELFF.

In regard to this clone: One junction end disagrees with the germline gene, perhaps due to a read error. This chain connects TRBV2 to TRBJ1-4, with D unresolved. Germline CDR1 and CDR2: SNHLY and FYNNEI. The CDR3 contains 17 residues. The CDR3 region has the DNA TGTGCCAGCAGTGAATCGGGCCCAAGGACGACTAACGAAAAACTGTTTTTT. It specifies CASSESGPRTTNEKLFF.

J is TRBJ2-1 and V is TRBV27, with D unclear. The V end lost 5 bases, the J end lost 7 bases, and 15 bases lay between the germline ends. This CDR3 comprises 14 residues. The germline V gene encodes CDR1 MNHEY and CDR2 SMNVEV (reference sequence). The CDR3 is CASSPRLPLNEQFF. As DNA, the CDR3 is TGTGCCAGCAGTCCGAGACTCCCGCTGAATGAGCAGTTCTTC.

This CDR3 is CASSIGTGYIYEQYF. The CDR3 DNA reads TGTGCCAGTAGTATAGGGACAGGGTACATCTACGAGCAGTACTTC. The chain couples TRBV19 to TRBJ2-7; 8 bases map to TRBD1. Germline values: CDR1 LNHDA, CDR2 SQIVND (reference sequence). CDR3 length equals 15 residues. V lost 1 base to trimming and J lost 3 bases; unmatched junction nucleotides: 5.

This chain links TRBV6-5 with TRBJ2-2; 7 bases align to TRBD1. V lost 4 bases and J lost 6; bases outside the gene matches: 2. From germline, CDR1 is MNHEY and CDR2 SVGAGI. The CDR3 is 13 residues long. DNA for the CDR3: TGTGCCAGCAGTTTTCAGGGGGCCGGGGAGCTGTTTTTT. It is translated as CASSFQGAGELFF.

This chain joins TRBV10-2 and TRBJ2-7; the D gene is possibly TRBD2 (6 bases). Germline V CDR1 and CDR2: WSHSY, SAAADI. CDR3 length: 11 amino acids. The V gene lost 8 bases and the J gene lost 7 bases, with 12 bases spanning the gap. This CDR3 reads CASQEGLEQYF. In nucleotides, the CDR3 is TGCGCCAGCCAGGAGGGACTGGAGCAGTACTTC.

The chain employs TRBV28 and TRBJ1-2; maybe TRBD1 (5 bases). The CDR3 spans 13 residues. Trimming stripped 4 bases from V and 2 bases from J, with 8 bases between. Germline-derived CDR1 and CDR2 are MDHEN and SYDVKM. Here the CDR3 DNA reads TGTGCCAGCAGTTGGGGCACGAACTATGGCTACACCTTC. It encodes CASSWGTNYGYTF.

The CDR3 is CSVEDSAVATNEKLFF. The CDR3 bases are TGCAGCGTTGAAGACTCGGCGGTAGCAACTAATGAAAAACTGTTTTTT. V is TRBV29-1 and J is TRBJ1-4, with no clear D. Trimming left V 0 bases short and J 0 bases short, with 11 bases between. Germline V lookup: CDR1 SQVTM, CDR2 ANQGSEA. The CDR3 is 16 residues long.

The gene calls are TRBV4-1 and TRBJ2-3; D is possibly TRBD1 (5 bases). CDR1 is MGHRA and CDR2 is YSYEKL in the germline V gene. The V and J ends lost 4 bases and 2 bases respectively, with 19 bases between them. The CDR3 length is 17 residues. The CDR3 protein is CASSRPQEIQDTDTQYF. The CDR3 bases are TGCGCCAGCAGCCGCCCACAGGAGATCCAGGACACAGATACGCAGTATTTT.

The chain has TRBV19 and TRBJ2-2; D is ambiguous. Germline V lookup: CDR1 LNHDA, CDR2 SQIVND (reference sequence). V was shortened by 4 bases and J by 7 bases, with 10 bases between the two germline ends. This CDR3 contains 13 residues. The CDR3 region is CASSTLLSGELFF. The CDR3 nucleotides are TGTGCCAGTAGTACGCTGCTTAGCGGGGAGCTGTTTTTT. Using reference TRBV19 and TRBJ2-2 for the parts outside the CDR3, the full variable domain is DGGITQSPKYLFRKEGQNVTLSCEQNLNHDAMYWYRQDPGQGLRLIYYSQIVNDFQKGDIAEGYSVSREKKESFPLTVTSAQKNPTAFYLCASSTLLSGELFFGEGSRLTVL.

The J gene is TRBJ2-2, the V gene TRBV5-3; D is ambiguous. TRBV5-3 is filed as an ORF, its function uncertain. The CDR3 totals 10 residues. The CDR3 region has the DNA TGTAACCTGGGGACCGGGGAGCTGTTTTTT. Protein sequence: CNLGTGELFF.

This chain links TRBV7-6 with TRBJ2-7, with 10 bases identical to TRBD2. The germline V gene encodes CDR1 SGHVS and CDR2 FNYEAQ. The CDR3 is made up of 16 amino acids. V dropped 1 base and J dropped 3; count of bases not matched to a gene: 6. The CDR3 protein is CASSLGGPSGSYEQYF. The CDR3 region has the DNA TGTGCCAGCAGCTTAGGAGGACCTAGCGGGAGCTACGAGCAGTACTTC. Filled out from reference TRBV7-6 and TRBJ2-7, the complete variable domain reads GAGVSQSPRYKVTKRGQDVALRCDPISGHVSLYWYRQALGQGPEFLTYFNYEAQQDKSGLPNDRFSAERPEGSISTLTIQRTEQRDSAMYRCASSLGGPSGSYEQYFGPGTRLTVT.

The chain uses TRBV5-1 and TRBJ1-2, with 10 bases identical to TRBD1. The CDR3 is 16 residues long. The germline CDR1 and CDR2 sequences are SGHRS and YFSETQ. The junction had 10 bases not matched to a gene; V was cut back by 0 bases and J by 8 bases. CDR3 sequence reads: CASSLVYPGQGDGYTF. CDR3 bases: TGCGCCAGCAGCTTGGTTTATCCCGGACAGGGGGACGGCTACACCTTC.

The chain combines TRBV7-9 with TRBJ2-4, with D perhaps TRBD2 (6 bases). The CDR3 is 16 residues long. In germline, CDR1 is SEHNR, CDR2 FQNEAQ (reference sequence). The V gene lost 7 bases and the J gene lost 1 base, with 17 bases spanning the gap. The CDR3 loop reads CASTPGDPIAKNIQYF. The DNA of the CDR3 is TGTGCCAGCACCCCGGGGGACCCGATCGCCAAAAACATTCAGTACTTC.

J is TRBJ2-1 and V is TRBV30, with a weak D call TRBD1 (6 bases). Germline V gene data show CDR1 as GTSNPN and CDR2 as SVGIG (reference sequence). CDR3 length: 14 amino acids. Trimming stripped 5 bases from V and 7 bases from J, with 18 bases between. In DNA form, the CDR3 reads TGTGCCTGGGGGGAGATAGGGACAATTAATGAGCAGTTCTTC. This gives the protein CAWGEIGTINEQFF.

CDR3 region: CASSPGLAGGPSYNEQFF. CDR3 DNA sequence: TGTGCCAGCAGTCCGGGACTAGCGGGAGGGCCGTCCTACAATGAGCAGTTCTTC. The gene calls are TRBV27 and TRBJ2-1, with 16 bases aligning to TRBD2. Germline trimming cut 5 bases from V and 1 base from J; bases unmatched to any gene: 5. There are 18 residues in the CDR3. CDR1 is MNHEY and CDR2 is SMNVEV in the germline V gene (reference sequence).

V is TRBV7-9 and J is TRBJ2-7; the D gene is possibly TRBD2 (5 bases). This CDR3 spans 13 amino acids. Trimming removed 5 bases at V and 5 bases at J, with 13 bases between. CDR1 and CDR2 from the germline V gene are SEHNR and FQNEAQ (reference sequence). This CDR3 is CASSQTSPNEQYF. CDR3 DNA sequence: TGTGCCAGCAGCCAAACTAGTCCCAACGAGCAGTACTTC.

Note on this clone: Other DNA sequences of this sample code for an identical CDR3. The rearrangement uses TRBV5-4 and TRBJ1-5, with D uncertain. The CDR3 spans 14 residues. The ends were cut back, 1 base at V and 0 bases at J, with 5 bases in the middle. From germline, CDR1 is SGHNT and CDR2 YYREEE (reference sequence). As DNA, the CDR3 is TGTGCCAGCAGCTTGTCGGGTAGCAATCAGCCCCAGCATTTT. It specifies CASSLSGSNQPQHF.

The chain couples TRBV27 to TRBJ2-1, with D maybe TRBD2 (6 bases). The germline CDR1 and CDR2 sequences are MNHEY and SMNVEV (reference sequence). V lost 5 bases and J 5 bases, leaving 16 bases between the germline ends. CDR3 length: 15 residues. CDR3 in amino acids: CASSNRDFLHNEQFF. The CDR3 region has the DNA TGTGCCAGCAGTAACCGGGACTTTTTACACAATGAGCAGTTCTTC.

The chain combines TRBV9 with TRBJ2-3, with TRBD2 identical over 13 bases. CDR1 and CDR2 from the germline V gene are SGDLS and YYNGEE. V lost 4 bases and J lost 2; bases outside the gene matches: 4. CDR3 length: 16 residues. CDR3 nucleotide sequence: TGTGCCAGCAGCCCGGGACTAGCGGGGTCCACAGATACGCAGTATTTT. This sequence encodes CASSPGLAGSTDTQYF. Full variable domain (remainder filled in from reference TRBV9 and TRBJ2-3): DSGVTQTPKHLITATGQRVTLRCSPRSGDLSVYWYQQSLDQGLQFLIQYYNGEERAKGNILERFSAQQFPDLHSELNLSSLELGDSALYFCASSPGLAGSTDTQYFGPGTRLTVL.

The chain employs TRBV30 and TRBJ1-1; D gene ambiguous. V was shortened by 3 bases and J by 1 base, with 9 bases between the two germline ends. CDR3 length equals 13 residues. In germline, CDR1 is GTSNPN, CDR2 SVGIG (reference sequence). The CDR3 is CAWRTLANTEAFF. The CDR3 bases are TGTGCCTGGAGGACACTCGCGAACACTGAAGCTTTCTTT.

V usage is TRBV29-1 and J usage is TRBJ2-3, with 16 positions matching TRBD2. The CDR3 runs to 15 residues. The V gene's germline CDR1 is SQVTM and CDR2 ANQGSEA. With 7 bases clipped from V and 6 bases from J, the junction kept 7 bases outside the gene matches. CDR3 amino acids: CSDLGTSGRADTQYF. The CDR3 coding sequence is TGCAGCGACCTGGGGACTAGCGGGAGGGCGGATACGCAGTATTTT.

The genes are TRBV15 and TRBJ1-2; 10 bases are a match to TRBD1. Germline-derived CDR1 and CDR2 are LNHNV and YYDKDF (reference sequence). With V trimmed by 5 bases and J by 5 bases, 14 bases remained unmatched. The CDR3 is made up of 17 amino acids. The CDR3 protein is CATSSESPGQGLYGYTF. In DNA, the CDR3 is TGTGCCACCAGCTCTGAATCTCCGGGACAGGGGTTATATGGCTACACCTTC.

Here the CDR3 reads CASSRRFTGANVLTF. CDR3 DNA: TGTGCCAGCAGCAGGAGGTTTACTGGGGCCAACGTCCTGACTTTC. The chain recombines TRBV5-8 with TRBJ2-6, with D maybe TRBD2 (5 bases). Trimming shortened V by 4 bases and J by 2 bases, and 10 bases separated the two germline ends. Per the germline V gene, CDR1 is SGHTS and CDR2 is YDEGEE. The CDR3 loop spans 15 amino acids.

This clone came up once. The chain has TRBV13 and TRBJ2-1, with 13 positions matching TRBD2. The germline gives CDR1 PRHDT, CDR2 FYEKMQ (reference sequence). This CDR3 spans 17 amino acids. With V trimmed by 5 bases and J by 8 bases, 12 bases remained unmatched. CDR3 sequence reads: CASSPGGLAGEYDEQFF. The CDR3 region has the DNA TGTGCCAGCAGCCCAGGAGGACTAGCGGGAGAGTACGATGAGCAGTTCTTC.

V and J are TRBV7-8 and TRBJ2-1; 12 bases are shared with TRBD2. V was pared by 4 bases and J by 4 bases, with 2 bases of the junction left unmatched. Germline CDR1 is SGHVS and CDR2 is FQNEAQ. This CDR3 is built from 15 residues. The CDR3 loop is CASSSLAGGYNEQFF. The DNA for the CDR3 is TGTGCCAGCAGCTCCCTAGCGGGAGGGTACAATGAGCAGTTCTTC.

The chain uses TRBV11-3 and TRBJ2-7; D call uncertain. The CDR3 totals 15 residues. Deletions cut 5 bases from V and 3 bases from J, with 17 bases between. The germline V gene encodes CDR1 SGHNT and CDR2 YENEEA. The CDR3 is CASSPQAGGFYEQYF. CDR3 in DNA: TGTGCCAGCAGCCCCCAGGCTGGTGGGTTCTACGAGCAGTACTTC.